This paragraph covers one T cell receptor beta chain sequence. Its specificity is not known. This record belongs to a study of STAT3 mutations in large granular lymphocyte leukemia. Germline V gene lookup returns CDR1 SQVTM and CDR2 ANQGSEA. V dropped 0 bases and J dropped 5; count of bases not matched to a gene: 5. The CDR3 is 14 amino acids. The study's findings and limits: Every T-LGLL patient had at least one immunodominant TCRbeta clonotype.

TCRbeta libraries averaged about 44,000 productive templates per sample. Data came from immunoSEQ multiplex PCR; TCRdb stores just in-frame clones and leaves some out. The sample has several thousand clones, around 75% seen once. Sequencing was carried out using peripheral blood mononuclear cells. V and J are TRBV29-1 and TRBJ1-2; 8 nucleotides line up with TRBD1. The receptor's source is a woman aged 35 to 49 with T-cell large granular lymphocyte leukemia. Some clones in this sample may be carry-over from other donors' samples. The CDR3 region has the DNA TGCAGCGTTGAAGATGGACAGGGCATATATGGCTACACCTTC. Protein: CSVEDGQGIYGYTF.